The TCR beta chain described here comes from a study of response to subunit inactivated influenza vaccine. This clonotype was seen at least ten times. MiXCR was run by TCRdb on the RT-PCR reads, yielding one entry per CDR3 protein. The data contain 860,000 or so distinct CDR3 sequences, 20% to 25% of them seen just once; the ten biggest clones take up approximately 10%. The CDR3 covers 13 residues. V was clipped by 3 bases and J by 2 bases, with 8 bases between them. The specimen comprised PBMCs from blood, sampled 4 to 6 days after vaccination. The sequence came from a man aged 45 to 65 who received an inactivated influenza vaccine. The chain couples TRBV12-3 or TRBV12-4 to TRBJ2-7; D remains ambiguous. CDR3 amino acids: CASSFDVPYEQYF. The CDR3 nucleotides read TGTGCCAGCAGTTTCGACGTGCCCTACGAGCAGTACTTC.